The 13 T cell receptor beta chains below all came from one sample that was sequenced in a study of blood T cells in healthy people across ages. Combining a sample-barcoded 5' primer with a J-beta primer mix, a second PCR ran for 7 to 11 cycles. A single record per CDR3 protein comes from TCRdb applying MiXCR to the 5' RACE reads. The table has 700,000 to 800,000 distinct CDR3 sequences, roughly 47% seen once. Sequencing was carried out using blood. These receptor sequences come from a woman in her fifties or sixties in good health.

Only a few counts were recorded for this clonotype. The gene calls are TRBV29-1 and TRBJ2-1, with 7 bases fitting TRBD1. This CDR3 has 15 amino acids. J lost 2 bases, V lost 5 bases, and 9 bases had no gene match. The V gene's germline CDR1 is SQVTM and CDR2 ANQGSEA. CDR3 in DNA: TGCAGCGTTTCGACAGGGACCCCTGCCTACAATGAGCAGTTCTTC. Its translation is CSVSTGTPAYNEQFF.

The chain combines TRBV11-2 with TRBJ1-2; D is unresolved. The CDR3 length is 13 residues. V lost 1 base and J 9 bases, leaving 12 bases between the germline ends. Germline V CDR1 and CDR2: SGHAT, FQNNGV. The CDR3 sequence: CASSLGPDTSYTF. CDR3 nucleotide sequence: TGTGCCAGCAGCTTAGGGCCGGATACGAGCTACACCTTC. Variable domain in full (rest from reference TRBV11-2 and TRBJ1-2): EAGVAQSPRYKIIEKRQSVAFWCNPISGHATLYWYQQILGQGPKLLIQFQNNGVVDDSQLPKDRFSAERLKGVDSTLKIQPAKLEDSAVYLCASSLGPDTSYTFGSGTRLTVV.

The rearrangement uses TRBV20-1 and TRBJ2-5; 8 nucleotides agree with TRBD2. This CDR3 has 18 amino acids. Germline CDR1 is DFQATT and CDR2 is SNEGSKA (reference sequence). With 6 bases clipped from V and 4 bases from J, the junction kept 22 bases outside the gene matches. CDR3 residues: CSAAGHSAGGYWGETQYF. CDR3 sequence (DNA): TGCAGTGCCGCCGGGCACAGCGCGGGAGGTTATTGGGGAGAGACCCAGTACTTC.

The CDR3 loop reads CASTFRTGRVSPLHF. The CDR3 nucleotides read TGTGCCAGCACCTTCAGGACAGGGAGGGTCTCACCCCTCCACTTT. This chain connects TRBV27 to TRBJ1-6; 8 nucleotides align to TRBD1. The V and J ends lost 7 bases and 10 bases, in that order; junction bases with no gene match: 12. This CDR3 has 15 residues. Germline CDR1 is MNHEY and CDR2 is SMNVEV (reference sequence).

The table lists this clonotype with a few counts. The genes are TRBV9 and TRBJ2-1; D uncertain. Trimming cost V 0 bases and J 4 bases, with 8 bases left between them. The length of the CDR3 is 14 residues. Per the germline V gene, CDR1 is SGDLS and CDR2 is YYNGEE. CDR3 nucleotide sequence: TGTGCCAGCAGCGTAGTCTATGAGTACAATGAGCAGTTCTTC. Its protein is CASSVVYEYNEQFF.

This chain joins TRBV7-2 and TRBJ2-3; perhaps D is TRBD1 or TRBD2 (5 bases each). In germline, CDR1 is SGHTA, CDR2 FQGNSA. This CDR3 is 14 amino acids long. Trimming removed 0 bases from V and 5 bases from J, with 9 bases in between. CDR3: CASSLARGRDTQYF. DNA of the CDR3: TGTGCCAGCAGCTTAGCGAGGGGTAGAGATACGCAGTATTTT.

The table lists this clonotype with many counts. The chain recombines TRBV12-3 or TRBV12-4 with TRBJ2-1, with a tentative D call TRBD2 (6 bases). The V gene lost 8 bases and the J gene lost 1 base, with 15 bases spanning the gap. The length of the CDR3 is 15 residues. CDR3 DNA: TGTGCCAGCGAGCGGGCCCCCGCTTCCTACAATGAGCAGTTCTTC. This codes for CASERAPASYNEQFF.

In this sample, this clonotype turned up a few times. The chain links TRBV29-1 to TRBJ1-2; D might be TRBD1 (5 bases). The germline CDR1 and CDR2 sequences are SQVTM and ANQGSEA. This CDR3 is 17 amino acids long. Trimming took off 0 bases at V and 3 bases at J, with 20 bases between the two ends. The CDR3 DNA reads TGCAGCGTTGAAGATCGGGGCGCAGGGCGGAGGGACTATGGCTACACCTTC. It specifies CSVEDRGAGRRDYGYTF. Full variable domain (missing parts from reference TRBV29-1 and TRBJ1-2): SAVISQKPSRDICQRGTSLTIQCQVDSQVTMMFWYRQQPGQSLTLIATANQGSEATYESGFVIDKFPISRPNLTFSTLTVSNMSPEDSSIYLCSVEDRGAGRRDYGYTFGSGTRLTVV.

The chain couples TRBV7-2 to TRBJ2-7; D is unclear. V shed 1 base and J shed 5 bases, with 12 bases lying between them. The CDR3 is 14 residues long. CDR1 and CDR2 (germline): SGHTA, FQGNSA. The chain's CDR3 is CASSLGGSGHEQYF. The DNA of the CDR3 is TGTGCCAGCAGCTTAGGGGGAAGTGGACACGAGCAGTACTTC.

This clonotype was observed a few times. The rearrangement uses TRBV20-1 and TRBJ2-7, with 11 nucleotides matching TRBD2. Trimming cost V 2 bases and J 4 bases; bases outside gene matches: 4. Germline V CDR1 and CDR2: DFQATT, SNEGSKA (reference sequence). CDR3 length equals 14 residues. The CDR3 bases are TGCAGTGCTAGACCCTTAGCGGGAGGGTACGAGCAGTACTTC. Amino acids: CSARPLAGGYEQYF.

V and J are TRBV6-6 and TRBJ1-1; D perhaps matches TRBD1 (5 bases). CDR3 size: 15 residues. Germline loops: CDR1 MNHNY, CDR2 SVGAGI (reference sequence). Trimming cost V 2 bases and J 3 bases, with 13 bases left between them. CDR3 protein: CASSYPLAGDTEAFF. The CDR3 coding sequence is TGTGCCAGCAGTTACCCCCTCGCGGGGGACACTGAAGCTTTCTTT.

V gene TRBV24-1 combines with J gene TRBJ2-7, with 8 bases fitting TRBD1. The CDR3 covers 14 residues. V was pared by 5 bases and J by 2 bases, with 4 bases of the junction left unmatched. Germline CDR1 reads KGHDR; CDR2 reads SFDVKD. CDR3 residues: CATSGGTGPYEQYF. The CDR3 DNA reads as TGTGCCACCAGTGGGGGGACAGGTCCCTACGAGCAGTACTTC.

This chain links TRBV5-1 with TRBJ1-5; the D is unclear. This CDR3 contains 16 residues. Germline V gene sequence: CDR1 SGHRS, CDR2 YFSETQ. Between the trimmed V and J ends, which lost 0 bases and 7 bases, there was a span of 17 bases. The DNA for the CDR3 is TGCGCCAGCAGCTTGGATGCTCGGGTCCTGAGACAGCCCCAGCATTTT. This translates into CASSLDARVLRQPQHF.